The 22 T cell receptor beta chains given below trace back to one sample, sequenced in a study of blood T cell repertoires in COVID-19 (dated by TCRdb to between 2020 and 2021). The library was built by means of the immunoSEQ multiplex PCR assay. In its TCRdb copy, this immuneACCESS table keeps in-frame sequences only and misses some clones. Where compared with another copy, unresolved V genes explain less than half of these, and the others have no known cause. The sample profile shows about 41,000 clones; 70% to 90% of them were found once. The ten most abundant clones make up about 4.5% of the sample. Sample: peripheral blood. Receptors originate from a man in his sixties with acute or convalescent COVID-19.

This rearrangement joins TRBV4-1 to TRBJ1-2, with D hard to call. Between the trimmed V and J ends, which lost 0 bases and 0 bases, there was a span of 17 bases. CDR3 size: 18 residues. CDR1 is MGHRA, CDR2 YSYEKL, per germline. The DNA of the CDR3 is TGCGCCAGCAGCCAAGATCGGACTCCACGTCTACCTAACTATGGCTACACCTTC. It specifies CASSQDRTPRLPNYGYTF.

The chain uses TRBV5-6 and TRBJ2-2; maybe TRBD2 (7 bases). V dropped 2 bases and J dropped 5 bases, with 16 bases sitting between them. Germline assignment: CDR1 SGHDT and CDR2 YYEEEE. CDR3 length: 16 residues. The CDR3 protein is CASSLGAGASTGELFF. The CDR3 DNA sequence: TGTGCCAGCAGCTTAGGCGCGGGGGCCTCAACCGGGGAGCTGTTTTTT.

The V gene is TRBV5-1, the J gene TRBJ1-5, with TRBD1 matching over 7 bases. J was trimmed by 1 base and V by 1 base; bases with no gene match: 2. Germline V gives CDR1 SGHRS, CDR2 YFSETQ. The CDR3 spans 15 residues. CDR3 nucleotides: TGCGCCAGCAGCTTGACAGGGGTGAGCAATCAGCCCCAGCATTTT. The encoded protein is CASSLTGVSNQPQHF.

DNA for the CDR3: TGCGCCAGCAGCTTGATTCCGGGAGCGGACACTGAAGCTTTCTTT. As protein: CASSLIPGADTEAFF. This sequence joins TRBV5-1 and TRBJ1-1; D ambiguous. V lost 1 base and J 3 bases, leaving 13 bases between the germline ends. The CDR3 extends over 15 amino acids. From germline, CDR1 is SGHRS and CDR2 YFSETQ.

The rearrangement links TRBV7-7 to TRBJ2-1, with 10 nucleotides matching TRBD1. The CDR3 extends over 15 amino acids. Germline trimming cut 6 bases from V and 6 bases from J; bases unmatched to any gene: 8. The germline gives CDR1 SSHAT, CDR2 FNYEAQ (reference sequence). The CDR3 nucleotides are TGTGCCAGCAGTCCTGACAGGGGGCTGGTCAATGAGCAGTTCTTC. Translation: CASSPDRGLVNEQFF.

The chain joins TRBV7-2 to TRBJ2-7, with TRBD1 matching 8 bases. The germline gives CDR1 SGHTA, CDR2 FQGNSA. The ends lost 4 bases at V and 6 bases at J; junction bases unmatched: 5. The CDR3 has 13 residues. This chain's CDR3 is CASSSFTGGEQYF. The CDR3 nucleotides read TGTGCCAGCAGCTCCTTCACAGGGGGCGAGCAGTACTTC. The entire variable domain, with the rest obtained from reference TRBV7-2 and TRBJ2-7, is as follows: GAGVSQSPSNKVTEKGKDVELRCDPISGHTALYWYRQSLGQGLEFLIYFQGNSAPDKSGLPSDRFSAERTGGSVSTLTIQRTQQEDSAVYLCASSSFTGGEQYFGPGTRLTVT.

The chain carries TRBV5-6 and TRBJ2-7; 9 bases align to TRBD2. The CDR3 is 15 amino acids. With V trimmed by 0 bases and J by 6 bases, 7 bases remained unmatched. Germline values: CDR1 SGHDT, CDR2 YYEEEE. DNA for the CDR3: TGTGCCAGCAGCTTGGCGGCTAGCGGGGCCCCCGAGCAGTACTTC. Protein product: CASSLAASGAPEQYF.

Written as DNA, the CDR3 is TGTGCCAGCAGCGTAGCCGGGACATCTACCCTTAGCGAAAAACTGTTTTTT. Encoded protein: CASSVAGTSTLSEKLFF. V usage is TRBV9 and J usage is TRBJ1-4; perhaps TRBD1 as D (6 bases). The CDR3 extends over 17 amino acids. V gave up 0 bases and J gave up 8 bases, with 20 bases separating them. In germline, CDR1 is SGDLS, CDR2 YYNGEE. Looking up the rest from reference TRBV9 and TRBJ1-4 gives the full variable domain: DSGVTQTPKHLITATGQRVTLRCSPRSGDLSVYWYQQSLDQGLQFLIQYYNGEERAKGNILERFSAQQFPDLHSELNLSSLELGDSALYFCASSVAGTSTLSEKLFFGSGTQLSVL.

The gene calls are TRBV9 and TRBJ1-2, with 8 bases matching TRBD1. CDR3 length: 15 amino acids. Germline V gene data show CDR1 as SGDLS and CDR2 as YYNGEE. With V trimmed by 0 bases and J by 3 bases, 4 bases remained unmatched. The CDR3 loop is CASSVGTGSHYGYTF. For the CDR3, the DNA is TGTGCCAGCAGCGTAGGGACAGGGTCTCACTATGGCTACACCTTC.

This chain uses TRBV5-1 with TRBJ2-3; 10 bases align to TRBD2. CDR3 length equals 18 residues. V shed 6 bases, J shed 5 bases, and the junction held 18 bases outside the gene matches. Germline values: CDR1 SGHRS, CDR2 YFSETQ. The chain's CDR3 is CASKSGPSGGARGDTQYF. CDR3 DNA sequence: TGCGCCAGCAAAAGCGGGCCGAGCGGGGGGGCCCGTGGAGATACGCAGTATTTT.

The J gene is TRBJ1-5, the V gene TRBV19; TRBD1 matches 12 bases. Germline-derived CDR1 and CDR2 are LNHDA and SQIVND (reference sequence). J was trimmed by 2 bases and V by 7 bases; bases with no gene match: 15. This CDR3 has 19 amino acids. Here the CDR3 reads CASTRTGTGGFRGNQPQHF. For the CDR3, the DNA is TGTGCCAGTACCCGCACCGGGACAGGGGGCTTTCGGGGCAATCAGCCCCAGCATTTT.

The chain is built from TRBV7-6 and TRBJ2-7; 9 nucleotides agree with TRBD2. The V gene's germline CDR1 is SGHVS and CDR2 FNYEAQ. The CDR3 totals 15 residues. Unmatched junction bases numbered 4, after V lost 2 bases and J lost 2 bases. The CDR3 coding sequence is TGTGCCAGCAGCTTACTAGCGGGGAACACCTACGAGCAGTACTTC. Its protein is CASSLLAGNTYEQYF.

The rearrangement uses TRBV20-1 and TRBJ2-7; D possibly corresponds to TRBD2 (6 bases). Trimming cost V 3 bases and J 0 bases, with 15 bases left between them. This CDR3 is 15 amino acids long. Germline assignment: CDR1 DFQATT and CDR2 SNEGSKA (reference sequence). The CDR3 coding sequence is TGCAGTGCTAGTGCCGGGACTGGGGGCTCCTACGAGCAGTACTTC. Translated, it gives CSASAGTGGSYEQYF.

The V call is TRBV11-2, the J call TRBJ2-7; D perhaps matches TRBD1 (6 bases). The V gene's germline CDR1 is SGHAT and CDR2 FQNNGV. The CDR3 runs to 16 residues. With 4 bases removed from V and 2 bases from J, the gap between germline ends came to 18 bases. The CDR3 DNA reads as TGTGCCAGCAGCTCGGTCTTACAGGGTACCCCCTACGAGCAGTACTTC. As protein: CASSSVLQGTPYEQYF.

Written as DNA, the CDR3 is TGTGCCAGCTCACCACCGGGGGCGGCAGGGGGAAACTATGGCTACACCTTC. This sequence encodes CASSPPGAAGGNYGYTF. V usage is TRBV18 and J usage is TRBJ1-2; 7 bases match TRBD1. V was pared by 0 bases and J by 2 bases, with 9 bases of the junction left unmatched. Germline assignment: CDR1 KGHSH and CDR2 LQKENI. The CDR3 contains 17 residues.

CDR3 sequence: CACSRAAKNIQYF. In DNA form, the CDR3 reads TGTGCCTGCTCCAGGGCAGCCAAAAACATTCAGTACTTC. The rearrangement joins TRBV12-3 or TRBV12-4 to TRBJ2-4; D may be TRBD1 (5 bases). Deletions cut 11 bases from V and 0 bases from J, with 11 bases between. The CDR3 has 13 amino acids.

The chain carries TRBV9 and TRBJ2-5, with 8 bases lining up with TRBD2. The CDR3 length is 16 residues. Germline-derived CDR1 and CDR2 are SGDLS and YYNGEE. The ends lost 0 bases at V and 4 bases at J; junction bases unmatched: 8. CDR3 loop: CASSVATTGGRETQYF. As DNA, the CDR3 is TGTGCCAGCAGCGTAGCTACGACGGGGGGGAGAGAGACCCAGTACTTC.

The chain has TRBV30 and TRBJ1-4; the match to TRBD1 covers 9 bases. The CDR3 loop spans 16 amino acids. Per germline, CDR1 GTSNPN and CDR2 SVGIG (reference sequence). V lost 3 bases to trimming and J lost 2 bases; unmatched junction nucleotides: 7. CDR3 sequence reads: CAWSAQGAVTNEKLFF. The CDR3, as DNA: TGTGCCTGGAGCGCACAGGGGGCGGTCACTAATGAAAAACTGTTTTTT. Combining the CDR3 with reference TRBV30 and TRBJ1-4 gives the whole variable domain SQTIHQWPATLVQPVGSPLSLECTVEGTSNPNLYWYRQAAGRGLQLLFYSVGIGQISSEVPQNLSASRPQDRQFILSSKKLLLSDSGFYLCAWSAQGAVTNEKLFFGSGTQLSVL.

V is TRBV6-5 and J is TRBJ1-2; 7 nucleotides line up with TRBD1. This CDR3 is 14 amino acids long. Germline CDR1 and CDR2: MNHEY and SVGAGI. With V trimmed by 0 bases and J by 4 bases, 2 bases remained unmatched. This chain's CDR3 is CASSYSTGIYGYTF. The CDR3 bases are TGTGCCAGCAGTTACTCGACAGGGATCTATGGCTACACCTTC.

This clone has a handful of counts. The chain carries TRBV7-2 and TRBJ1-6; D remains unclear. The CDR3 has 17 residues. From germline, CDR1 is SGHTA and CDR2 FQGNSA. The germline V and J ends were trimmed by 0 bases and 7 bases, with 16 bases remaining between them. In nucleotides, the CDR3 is TGTGCCAGCAGCTTAGCCCAGTCCCTGGGGAGCAATTCACCCCTCCACTTT. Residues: CASSLAQSLGSNSPLHF. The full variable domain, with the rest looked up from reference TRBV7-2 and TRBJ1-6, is GAGVSQSPSNKVTEKGKDVELRCDPISGHTALYWYRQSLGQGLEFLIYFQGNSAPDKSGLPSDRFSAERTGGSVSTLTIQRTQQEDSAVYLCASSLAQSLGSNSPLHFGNGTRLTVT.

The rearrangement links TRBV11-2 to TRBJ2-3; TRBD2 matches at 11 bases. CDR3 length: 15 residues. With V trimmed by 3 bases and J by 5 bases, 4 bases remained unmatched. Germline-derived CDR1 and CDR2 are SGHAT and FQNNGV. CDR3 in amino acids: CASSFTSGGLDTQYF. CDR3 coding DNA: TGTGCCAGCAGCTTTACTAGCGGGGGACTAGATACGCAGTATTTT.

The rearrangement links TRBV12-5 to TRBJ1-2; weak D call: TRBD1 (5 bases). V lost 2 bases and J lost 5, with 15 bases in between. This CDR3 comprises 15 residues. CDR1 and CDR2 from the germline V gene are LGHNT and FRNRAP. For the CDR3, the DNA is TGTGCTAGTGGTTTGTTAGCGGCGGGGGAATATGGCTACACCTTC. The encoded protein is CASGLLAAGEYGYTF.